This T cell receptor (beta chain) was sequenced for a study of blood T cell repertoires in COVID-19. Overall study: Researchers got acute and convalescent COVID-19 samples from the United States, Italy and Spain. From T cells, B-cell-depleted T cells, or PBMCs came the material, which was cDNA or gDNA.

Germline V gene lookup returns CDR1 MNHEY and CDR2 SVGEGT. The V and J ends lost 5 bases and 5 bases, in that order; junction bases with no gene match: 23. The CDR3 runs to 20 residues. Symptom resolution, clearance, or two negative PCRs marked the recovered donors of Cohort 3. Libraries were prepared by immunoSEQ multiplex PCR; TCRdb keeps only in-frame clonotypes and omits some of them. The sample carries hundreds of thousands of clones, around 90% recorded once. This clonotype was obtained from a woman aged 30 to 39 who had recovered from COVID-19. The sample comprised PBMCs or T cells enriched from blood (not recorded which). This rearrangement joins TRBV6-2 or TRBV6-3 to TRBJ1-2; the match to TRBD1 covers 10 bases. The CDR3 bases are TGTGCCAGCAGTCGTCCCGGCGGCTTCGGACAGGGGGTCCCGTGGTATGGCTACACCTTC. This encodes CASSRPGGFGQGVPWYGYTF.